This entry concerns a single T cell receptor (beta chain). The antigen remains unidentified. The germline gives CDR1 SNHLY, CDR2 FYNNEI. CDR3 length: 12 amino acids. Trimming pared 4 bases from V and 3 bases from J, leaving 4 bases between. This entry comes from a study of cytomegalovirus exposure and HLA in healthy donors. General observations from the study: According to a subsequent analysis, TCR clusters identified in the first cohort showed a tendency to co-occur across the approximately 120 validation repertoires. A few chains linked to CMV were shown in vitro to be specific for CMV antigens. Cytomegalovirus status, reportedly, was diagnosed with high specificity and sensitivity by the classifier. Rare sequences made up most TCRs, while some public TCRs were found in many donors.

The protocol was immunoSEQ multiplex PCR, while the TCRdb copy is restricted to in-frame clones and leaves out a portion. The data contain under 200,000 clones, more than 75% of them singletons. V usage is TRBV2 and J usage is TRBJ1-3; D is undetermined. What was sequenced was PBMCs. The TCR sequence derives from a man between 18 and 29 years old in good health and CMV-seropositive. The CDR3 spells CASSVGGNTIYF. The CDR3 coding sequence is TGTGCCAGCAGTGTCGGTGGAAACACCATATATTTT.